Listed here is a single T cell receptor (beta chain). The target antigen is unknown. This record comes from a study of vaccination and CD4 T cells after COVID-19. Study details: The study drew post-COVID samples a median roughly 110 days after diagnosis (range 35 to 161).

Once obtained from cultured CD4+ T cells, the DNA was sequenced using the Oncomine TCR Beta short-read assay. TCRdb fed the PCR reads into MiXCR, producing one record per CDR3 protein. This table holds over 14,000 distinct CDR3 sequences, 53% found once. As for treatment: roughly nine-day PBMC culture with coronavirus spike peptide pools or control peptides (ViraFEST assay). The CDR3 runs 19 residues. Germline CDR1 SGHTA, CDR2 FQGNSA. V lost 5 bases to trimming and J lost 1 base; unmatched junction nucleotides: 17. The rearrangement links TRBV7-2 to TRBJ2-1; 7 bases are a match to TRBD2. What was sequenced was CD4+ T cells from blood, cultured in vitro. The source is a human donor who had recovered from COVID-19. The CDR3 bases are TGTGCCAGCAGCATATCGGGACTCAGGCGGGAGCCTTCCTACAATGAGCAGTTCTTC. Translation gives CASSISGLRREPSYNEQFF.